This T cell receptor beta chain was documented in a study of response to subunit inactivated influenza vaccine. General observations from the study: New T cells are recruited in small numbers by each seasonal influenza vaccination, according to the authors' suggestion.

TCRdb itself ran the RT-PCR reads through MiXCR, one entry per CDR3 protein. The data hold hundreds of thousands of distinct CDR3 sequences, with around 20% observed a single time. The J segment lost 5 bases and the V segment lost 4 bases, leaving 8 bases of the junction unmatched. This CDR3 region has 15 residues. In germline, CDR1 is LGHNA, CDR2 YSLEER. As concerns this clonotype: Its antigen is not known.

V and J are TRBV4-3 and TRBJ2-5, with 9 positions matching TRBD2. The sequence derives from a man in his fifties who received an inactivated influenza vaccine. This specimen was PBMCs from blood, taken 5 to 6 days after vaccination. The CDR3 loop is CASSLAGGPGETQYF. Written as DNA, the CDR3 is TGCGCCAGCAGCCTCGCGGGGGGGCCAGGGGAGACCCAGTACTTC.